This T cell receptor beta chain was identified during a study of T-cell memory formation after mild COVID-19. It was 5'RACE with constant-segment primers that produced the TCR alpha and TCR beta cDNA libraries, which carried sample barcodes and UMIs. One entry per CDR3 protein, called by TCRdb with MiXCR from the 5' RACE reads. This sample has 200,000 or so distinct CDR3 sequences, with over 9% found just once. V lost 4 bases, J lost 5 bases, and 15 bases lay in between. The CDR3 runs to 15 residues. Per the germline V gene, CDR1 is KGHSH and CDR2 is LQKENI. Whole-study findings and limits: Contracting clones, day 15 to 85, had balanced CD4/CD8, and later expanders favored CD4+. The second-wave clones peaking on day 37 were not confirmed as SARS-CoV-2-specific. Shrinking CD4+ clones resided mostly in CM and EM, and CD8+ ones in EMRA.

This clonotype was seen more than once but under ten times. What it binds is not known. J is TRBJ2-1 and V is TRBV18; D ambiguous. This receptor was taken from a man between 18 and 35 years old who had mild COVID-19 (a few samples of this study predate the infection). Cell type and time point are not known. Sequencing was performed on PBMCs or a T cell subset sorted from them (not recorded which). In DNA form, the CDR3 reads TGTGCCAGCTCACTCTACCGTGCGGAAAACAATGAGCAGTTCTTC. It is translated as CASSLYRAENNEQFF.